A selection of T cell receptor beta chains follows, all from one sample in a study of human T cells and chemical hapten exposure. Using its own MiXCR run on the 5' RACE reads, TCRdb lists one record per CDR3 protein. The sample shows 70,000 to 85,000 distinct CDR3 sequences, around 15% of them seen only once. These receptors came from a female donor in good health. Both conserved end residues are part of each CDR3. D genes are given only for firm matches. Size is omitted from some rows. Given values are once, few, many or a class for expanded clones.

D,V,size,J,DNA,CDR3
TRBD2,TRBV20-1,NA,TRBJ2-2,TGCAGTGCTAGAGACGGGGGGGCGGGCACCGGGGAGCTGTTTTTT,CSARDGGAGTGELFF
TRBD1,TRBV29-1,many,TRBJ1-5,TGCAGCGTTGAAAAGGGACAGGGGTCCAATCAGCCCCAGCATTTT,CSVEKGQGSNQPQHF
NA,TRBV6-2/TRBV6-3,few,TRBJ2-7,TGTGCCAGCAGCCGCCGGGACACTTTGGGGGAGCAGTACTTC,CASSRRDTLGEQYF
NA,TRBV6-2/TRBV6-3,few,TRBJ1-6,TGTGCCAGCAGTACGGGACACCGGAGCAATTCACCCCTCCACTTT,CASSTGHRSNSPLHF
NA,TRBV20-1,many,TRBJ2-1,TGCAGTGCTAGAGGGAAGACTCAACGAACTCGGGGGTTCTTC,CSARGKTQRTRGFF
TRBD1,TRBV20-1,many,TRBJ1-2,TGCAGTGCTACTCCAGGACAGGGGGCGTCCTATGGCTACACCTTC,CSATPGQGASYGYTF
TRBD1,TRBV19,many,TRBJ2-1,TGTGCCAGTAGTCGTTTTGGACAGGGTCGTAATGAGCAGTTCTTC,CASSRFGQGRNEQFF
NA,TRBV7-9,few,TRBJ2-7,TGTGCCAGCAGCTCGGACGGAGGGCCCGGCGAGCAGTACTTC,CASSSDGGPGEQYF
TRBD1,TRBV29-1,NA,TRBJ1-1,TGCAGCGCAGGAGGGGGGACAGGGTACCATCCTGAAGCTTTCTTT,CSAGGGTGYHPEAFF
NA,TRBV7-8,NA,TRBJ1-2,TGTGCCAGCAGCTTAGCGTACAGGGATTATGGCTACACCTTC,CASSLAYRDYGYTF
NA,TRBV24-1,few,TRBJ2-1,TGTGCCACCAGTGATCCAGGGTTCAATGAGCAGTTCTTC,CATSDPGFNEQFF
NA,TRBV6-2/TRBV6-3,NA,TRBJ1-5,TGTGCCAGCAGGGTCCTGAATCAGCCCCAGCATTTT,CASRVLNQPQHF
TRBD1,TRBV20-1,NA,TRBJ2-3,TGCAGTGCTACCGACAGGGGGAACACAGATACGCAGTATTTT,CSATDRGNTDTQYF
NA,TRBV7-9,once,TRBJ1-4,TGTGCCAGCAGCTTGCAATTTAAACTGTTTTTT,CASSLQFKLFF
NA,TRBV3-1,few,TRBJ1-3,TGTGCCAGCAGCCAAGGGTTGGGAGAACCTGGAAACACCATATATTTT,CASSQGLGEPGNTIYF
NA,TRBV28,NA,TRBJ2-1,TGTGCCAGCAGTGTCAATGAGCAGTTCTTC,CASSVNEQFF
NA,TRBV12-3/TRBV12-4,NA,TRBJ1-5,TGTGCCAGCAGTGCCGGGATCCCAAGTCAGCCCCAGCATTTT,CASSAGIPSQPQHF
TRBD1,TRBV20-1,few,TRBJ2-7,TGCAGTGCCTCGACAGGGTCAGGCTCCTACGAGCAGTACTTC,CSASTGSGSYEQYF
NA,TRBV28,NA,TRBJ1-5,TGTGCCAGCAGTTTAAGGTCCGGGGGCAATCAGCCCCAGCATTTT,CASSLRSGGNQPQHF
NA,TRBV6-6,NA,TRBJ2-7,TGTGCCGGGGGGCAGGGGCCGGCCGAGCAGTACTTC,CAGGQGPAEQYF
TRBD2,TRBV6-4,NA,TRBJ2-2,TGTGCCAGCAGTGAACTAGCGGGGGGCTTAAGCGAACTGTTTTTT,CASSELAGGLSELFF
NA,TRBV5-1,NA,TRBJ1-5,TGCGCCAGCAGCTTGGTCGGTGAAAATCAGCCCCAGCATTTT,CASSLVGENQPQHF
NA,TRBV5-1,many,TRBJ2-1,TGCGCCAGCTTCAATCCCGGGGCCTACAATGAGCAGTTCTTC,CASFNPGAYNEQFF
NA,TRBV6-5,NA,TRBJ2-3,TGTGCCAGCAGTCCGAGGGCTTCAGATACGCAGTATTTT,CASSPRASDTQYF
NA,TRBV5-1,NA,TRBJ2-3,TGCGCCAGCAGCTTGGCCGGCCCCCTTGATACGCAGTATTTT,CASSLAGPLDTQYF
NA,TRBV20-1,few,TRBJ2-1,TGCAGTGCTAGCGAGAGCTCGTACAATGAGCAGTTCTTC,CSASESSYNEQFF
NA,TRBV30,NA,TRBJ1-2,TGTGCCTGGAGTCTAGAGAGATATGGCTACACCTTC,CAWSLERYGYTF
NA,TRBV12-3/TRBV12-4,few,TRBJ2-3,TGTGCCAGCAGTTTTTCCGGGGGCCTAAGCACAGATACGCAGTATTTT,CASSFSGGLSTDTQYF
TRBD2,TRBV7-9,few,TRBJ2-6,TGTGCCAGCAGCTCTAGCGGGAGGACCAGGGCCAACGTCCTGACTTTC,CASSSSGRTRANVLTF
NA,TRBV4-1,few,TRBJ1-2,TGCGCCAGCAGCCAAAAACAGGACACGATTAGGTCCCCCTACACCTTC,CASSQKQDTIRSPYTF
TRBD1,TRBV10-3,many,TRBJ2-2,TGTGCCATCAGGGGGACAGGGCTCGGCACCGGGGAGCTGTTTTTT,CAIRGTGLGTGELFF
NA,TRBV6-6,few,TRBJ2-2,TGTGCCAGCAACGGCAGGGGCGAGACCGGGGAGCTGTTTTTT,CASNGRGETGELFF
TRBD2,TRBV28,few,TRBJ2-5,TGTGCCAGCAGTGGGACTAGCGGGGAAGAGACCCAGTACTTC,CASSGTSGEETQYF
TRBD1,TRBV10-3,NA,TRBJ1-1,TGTGCCACCAGGGACAGGGTCAACACTGAAGCTTTCTTT,CATRDRVNTEAFF
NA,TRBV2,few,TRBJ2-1,TGTGCCAGCAGACTTTACAGGGCAGGGAATGAGCAGTTCTTC,CASRLYRAGNEQFF
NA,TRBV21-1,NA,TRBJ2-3,TGTGCCAGCAGCAAAGAAGGGGGGAGTACGCAGTATTTT,CASSKEGGSTQYF
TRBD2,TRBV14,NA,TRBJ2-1,TGTGCCAGCAGACGAGGACTAGCGGGGACACGGGATGAGCAGTTCTTC,CASRRGLAGTRDEQFF
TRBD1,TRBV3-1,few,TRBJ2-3,TGTGCCAGCAGCCAGCCCACAGGGGGTCCCAAGTATTTT,CASSQPTGGPKYF
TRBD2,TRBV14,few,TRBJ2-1,TGTGCCAGCAGCCAAGTATTCAGGACTAGCGGGAGTTACAATGAGCAGTTCTTC,CASSQVFRTSGSYNEQFF
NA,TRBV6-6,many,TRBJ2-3,TGTGCCAGCAGTTACCAATTAGTCCAGGGGGATACGCAGTATTTT,CASSYQLVQGDTQYF
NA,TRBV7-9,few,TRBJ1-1,TGTGCCAGCAGCTTTCAACAGGGAGGCACTGAAGCTTTCTTT,CASSFQQGGTEAFF
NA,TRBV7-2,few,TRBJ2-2,TGTGCCAGCAGCTACAGACTAGGCACCGGGGAGCTGTTTTTT,CASSYRLGTGELFF
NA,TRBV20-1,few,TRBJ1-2,TGCAGTGCTAGAATACTAGAGGTTGGCTACACCTTC,CSARILEVGYTF
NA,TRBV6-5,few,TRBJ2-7,TGTGCCAGCAGTCTGGGCAGGGATCGGGGGGAGCAGTACTTC,CASSLGRDRGEQYF
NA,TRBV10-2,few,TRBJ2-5,TGCGCCAGCAGTTGGGGGCCTGGCGGTTTAGAGACCCAGTACTTC,CASSWGPGGLETQYF
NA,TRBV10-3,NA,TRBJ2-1,TGTGCCATCAGTGAGAACGGCGAGCAGTTCTTC,CAISENGEQFF
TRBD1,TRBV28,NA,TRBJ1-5,TGTGCCAGCAGTTATAGGGGGCAGGGGAGCAATCAGCCCCAGCATTTT,CASSYRGQGSNQPQHF
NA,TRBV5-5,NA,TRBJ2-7,TGTGCCAGCAGCTCATGGGAACGATCCTACGAGCAGTACTTC,CASSSWERSYEQYF
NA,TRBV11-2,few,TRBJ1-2,TGTGCCAGCAGCTTAGATCACTATGGCTACACCTTC,CASSLDHYGYTF
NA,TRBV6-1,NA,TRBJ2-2,TGTGCCAGCAGAGTCCAATCTATTCTGAGGACCGGGGAGCTGTTTTTT,CASRVQSILRTGELFF
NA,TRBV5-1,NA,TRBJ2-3,TGCGCCAGCAGCTGGGGGCGGGAAAGAGGCACAGATACGCAGTATTTT,CASSWGRERGTDTQYF
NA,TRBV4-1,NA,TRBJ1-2,TGCGCCAGCAGCCAAGAACCTTCAGCAGCTAACTATGGCTACACCTTC,CASSQEPSAANYGYTF
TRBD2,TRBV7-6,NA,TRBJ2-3,TGTGCCAGCAGCTTAGGAGGAGCGGGATCGGGTGATACGCAGTATTTT,CASSLGGAGSGDTQYF